This T cell receptor (beta chain) was documented in a study of CD8+ T cells in alopecia areata. The germline V gene encodes CDR1 GTSNPN and CDR2 SVGIG (reference sequence). Trimming removed 0 bases at V and 8 bases at J, with 11 bases between. This CDR3 has 13 residues. Following RNA extraction, reverse transcription yielded cDNA that acted as the sequencing template. Data came from immunoSEQ multiplex PCR; TCRdb stores just in-frame clones and leaves some out. The table shows a few hundred thousand clones, with roughly two thirds occurring only once. The sequencing used CD4+ T cells sorted from blood, collected at week 0. The chain carries TRBV30 and TRBJ2-1; tentatively, D is TRBD1 or TRBD2 (5 bases each). The sequence was obtained from a human donor with alopecia areata. The CDR3 nucleotides read TGTGCCTGGAGTGTAGAGGGGTACGATGAGCAGTTCTTC. This codes for CAWSVEGYDEQFF. Variable domain in full (rest from reference TRBV30 and TRBJ2-1): SQTIHQWPATLVQPVGSPLSLECTVEGTSNPNLYWYRQAAGRGLQLLFYSVGIGQISSEVPQNLSASRPQDRQFILSSKKLLLSDSGFYLCAWSVEGYDEQFFGPGTRLTVL.